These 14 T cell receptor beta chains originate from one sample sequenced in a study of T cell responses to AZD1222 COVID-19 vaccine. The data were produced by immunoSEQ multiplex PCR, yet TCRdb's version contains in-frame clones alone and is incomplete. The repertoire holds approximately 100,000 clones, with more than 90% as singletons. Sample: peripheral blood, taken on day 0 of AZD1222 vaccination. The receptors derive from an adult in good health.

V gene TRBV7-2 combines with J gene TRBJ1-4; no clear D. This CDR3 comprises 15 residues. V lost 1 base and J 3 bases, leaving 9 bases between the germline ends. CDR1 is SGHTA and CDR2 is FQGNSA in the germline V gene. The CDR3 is CASSLGPTPNEKLFF. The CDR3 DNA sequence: TGTGCCAGCAGCTTAGGGCCCACCCCTAATGAAAAACTGTTTTTT.

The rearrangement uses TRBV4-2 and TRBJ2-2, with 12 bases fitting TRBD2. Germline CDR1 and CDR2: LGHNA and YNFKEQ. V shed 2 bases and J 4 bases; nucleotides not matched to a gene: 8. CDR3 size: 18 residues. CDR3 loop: CASSQHVRLAGVTGELFF. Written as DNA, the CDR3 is TGTGCCAGCAGCCAACACGTAAGACTAGCGGGAGTCACCGGGGAGCTGTTTTTT.

The CDR3 bases are TGTGCCAGCAGTTACTCATCAGTGCACACTGAAGCTTTCTTT. It yields the protein CASSYSSVHTEAFF. The genes are TRBV6-5 and TRBJ1-1; D is uncertain. In germline, CDR1 is MNHEY, CDR2 SVGAGI. The germline V and J ends were trimmed by 0 bases and 3 bases, with 8 bases remaining between them. This CDR3 is built from 14 residues.

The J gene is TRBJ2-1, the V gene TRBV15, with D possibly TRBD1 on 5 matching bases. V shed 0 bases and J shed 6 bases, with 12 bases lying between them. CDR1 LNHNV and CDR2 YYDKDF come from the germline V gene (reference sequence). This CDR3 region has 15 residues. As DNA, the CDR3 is TGTGCCACCAGCAGAGATCAGGGTACGGGCAATGAGCAGTTCTTC. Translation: CATSRDQGTGNEQFF.

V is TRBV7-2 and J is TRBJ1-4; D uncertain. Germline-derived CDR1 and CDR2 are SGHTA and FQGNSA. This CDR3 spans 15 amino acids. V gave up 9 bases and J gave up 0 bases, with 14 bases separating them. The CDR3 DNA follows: TGTGCCAGTACTGTTTTGGGGTCAACTAATGAAAAACTGTTTTTT. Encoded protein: CASTVLGSTNEKLFF.

Here the CDR3 reads CASSSGNSLANYGYTF. The CDR3, as DNA: TGTGCCAGCAGCTCCGGAAACTCCCTAGCTAACTATGGCTACACCTTC. The genes are TRBV11-1 and TRBJ1-2, with D unclear. Trimming took 4 bases from V and 0 from J, leaving 15 bases between them. There are 16 residues in the CDR3. The germline V gene has CDR1 SGHAT and CDR2 FQDESV (reference sequence).

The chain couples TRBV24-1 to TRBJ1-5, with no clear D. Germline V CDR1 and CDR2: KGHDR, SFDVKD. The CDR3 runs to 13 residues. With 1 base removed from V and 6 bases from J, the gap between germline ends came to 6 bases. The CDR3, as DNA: TGTGCCACCAGTGATTTAGGTGGTCAGCCCCAGCATTTT. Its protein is CATSDLGGQPQHF.

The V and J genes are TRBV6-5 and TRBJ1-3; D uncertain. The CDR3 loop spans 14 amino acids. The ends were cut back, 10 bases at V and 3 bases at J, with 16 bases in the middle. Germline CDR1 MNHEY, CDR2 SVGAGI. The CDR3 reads CANSDRPFGNTIYF. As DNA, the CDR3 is TGTGCCAACAGCGACCGACCCTTTGGAAACACCATATATTTT.

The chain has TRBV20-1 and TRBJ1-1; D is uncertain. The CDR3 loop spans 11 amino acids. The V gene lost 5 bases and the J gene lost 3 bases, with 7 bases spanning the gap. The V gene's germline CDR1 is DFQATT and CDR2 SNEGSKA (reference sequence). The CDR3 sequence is CSAERDTEAFF. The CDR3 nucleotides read TGCAGTGCTGAAAGGGACACTGAAGCTTTCTTT.

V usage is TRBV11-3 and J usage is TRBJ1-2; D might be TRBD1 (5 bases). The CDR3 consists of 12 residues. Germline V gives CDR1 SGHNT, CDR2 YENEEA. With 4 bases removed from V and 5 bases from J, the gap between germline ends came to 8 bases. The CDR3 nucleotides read TGTGCCAGCAGCTCCGACAGTTATGGCTACACCTTC. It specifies CASSSDSYGYTF.

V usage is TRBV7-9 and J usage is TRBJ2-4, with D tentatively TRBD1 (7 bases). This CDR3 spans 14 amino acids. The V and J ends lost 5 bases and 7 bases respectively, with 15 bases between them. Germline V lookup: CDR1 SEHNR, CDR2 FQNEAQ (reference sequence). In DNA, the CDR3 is TGTGCCAGCAGCCCCGGAGGGGGCGTGAACATTCAGTACTTC. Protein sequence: CASSPGGGVNIQYF.

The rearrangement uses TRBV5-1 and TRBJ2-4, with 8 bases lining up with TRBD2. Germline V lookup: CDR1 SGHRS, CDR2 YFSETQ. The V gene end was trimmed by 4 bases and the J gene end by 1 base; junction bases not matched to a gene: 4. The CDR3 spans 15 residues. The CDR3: CASSPLAGAKNIQYF. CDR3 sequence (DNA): TGCGCCAGCAGCCCCTTAGCGGGGGCCAAAAACATTCAGTACTTC.

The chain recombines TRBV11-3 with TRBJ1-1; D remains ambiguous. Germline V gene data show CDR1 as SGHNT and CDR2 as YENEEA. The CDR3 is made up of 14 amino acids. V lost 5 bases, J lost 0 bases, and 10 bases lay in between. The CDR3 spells CASSLVAVNTEAFF. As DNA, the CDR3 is TGTGCCAGCAGCCTCGTGGCGGTGAACACTGAAGCTTTCTTT.

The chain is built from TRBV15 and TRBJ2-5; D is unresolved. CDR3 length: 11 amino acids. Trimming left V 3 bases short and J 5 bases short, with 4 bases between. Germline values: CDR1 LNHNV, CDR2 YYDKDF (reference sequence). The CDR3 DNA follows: TGTGCCACCAGCAGCCCCGAGACCCAGTACTTC. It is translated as CATSSPETQYF. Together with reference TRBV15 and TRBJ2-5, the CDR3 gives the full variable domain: DAMVIQNPRYQVTQFGKPVTLSCSQTLNHNVMYWYQQKSSQAPKLLFHYYDKDFNNEADTPDNFQSRRPNTSFCFLDIRSPGLGDTAMYLCATSSPETQYFGPGTRLLVL.